The 29 T cell receptor beta chains presented below share a single source sample, sequenced in a study of regulatory T cells in long-lasting Graves disease. In building TCR beta libraries, iRepertoire HTBI primers were used together with Arm-PCR of CDR3 regions. TCRdb fed the multiplex PCR reads into MiXCR, producing one record per CDR3 protein. The sample records around 480,000 distinct CDR3 sequences, around 16% being singletons. As to time point: newly diagnosed GD, antithyroid drugs for less than 3 months. From RNA extracted from PBMCs, the TCR library was made. The sample was also reused in another study, on T cells in Graves' hyperthyroidism and ophthalmopathy.

Sample: peripheral blood mononuclear cells (PBMCs), taken at new diagnosis, from a patient treated with antithyroid drugs. These receptors were collected from a woman aged 40-65 years with Graves disease.

V usage is TRBV27 and J usage is TRBJ2-7; 10 nucleotides line up with TRBD1. V lost 8 bases and J lost 2; bases outside the gene matches: 12. This CDR3 region has 16 residues. CDR1 and CDR2 (germline): MNHEY, SMNVEV (reference sequence). The CDR3 here is CASVPRGTGAPYEQYF. The DNA of the CDR3 is TGTGCCAGCGTCCCCCGCGGGACAGGGGCGCCCTACGAGCAGTACTTC.

This clonotype was seen repeatedly, ten times or more. The V gene is TRBV30, the J gene TRBJ2-3; the D gene is possibly TRBD2 (6 bases). The CDR3 loop spans 12 amino acids. Germline V CDR1 and CDR2: GTSNPN, SVGIG (reference sequence). Trimming stripped 3 bases from V and 7 bases from J, with 11 bases between. CDR3 DNA: TGTGCCTGGAGCCGGGACTTCAATACGCAGTATTTT. This gives the protein CAWSRDFNTQYF.

Turning to this clonotype: This is likely a read error, given that the CDR3 carries no conserved phenylalanine or tryptophan at its end. The CDR3 reads CASSLRRGGTEAFS. The CDR3 DNA follows: TGTGCCAGCAGCCTTAGACGGGGGGGCACTGAAGCTTTCTCT. The chain carries TRBV7-9 and TRBJ1-1, with TRBD1 as a possible D gene (5 bases). Germline V CDR1 and CDR2: SEHNR, FQNEAQ (reference sequence). The CDR3 consists of 14 residues. The V gene lost 5 bases and the J gene lost 4 bases, with 14 bases spanning the gap.

In the case of this clonotype: Since a much larger clone is just one base distant, this may be a read error. The CDR3 spells CASSKWDGENTDTQYF. As DNA, the CDR3 is TGTGCCAGCAGCAAGTGGGACGGGGAAAACACAGATACGCAGTATTTT. The rearrangement joins TRBV12-3 or TRBV12-4 to TRBJ2-3; D could derive from TRBD1 or TRBD2 (5 bases each). Between the trimmed V and J ends, which lost 6 bases and 2 bases, there was a span of 18 bases. The CDR3 covers 16 residues.

CDR3 sequence: CASGTTGPTEAFF. CDR3 nucleotides: TGTGCCAGCGGCACGACAGGGCCCACTGAAGCTTTCTTT. The chain combines TRBV11-2 with TRBJ1-1, with 7 bases that match TRBD1. After removal of 8 bases from V and 4 bases from J, the junction contained 7 bases not matched to a gene. There are 13 residues in the CDR3. In germline, CDR1 is SGHAT, CDR2 FQNNGV.

This clonotype was counted many times. This chain connects TRBV6-2 or TRBV6-3 to TRBJ2-7, with a possible D match to TRBD1 (6 bases). The CDR3 totals 15 residues. Per germline, CDR1 MNHEY and CDR2 SVGEGT. V shed 2 bases and J shed 0 bases, with 11 bases lying between them. CDR3 in amino acids: CASSYGGSSSYEQYF. CDR3 bases: TGTGCCAGCAGTTACGGGGGCTCCTCCTCCTACGAGCAGTACTTC.

This clonotype was counted ten times or more. V usage is TRBV12-3 or TRBV12-4 and J usage is TRBJ2-1; D is uncertain. The CDR3 sequence is 14 residues long. Trimming stripped 2 bases from V and 5 bases from J, with 10 bases between. This CDR3 is CASSLSLPNNEQFF. The CDR3 nucleotides are TGTGCCAGCAGTTTAAGCTTACCCAACAATGAGCAGTTCTTC.

This clonotype occurred many times. The gene calls are TRBV12-3 or TRBV12-4 and TRBJ1-2; D is unclear. The germline V and J ends were trimmed by 3 bases and 8 bases, with 16 bases remaining between them. The CDR3 covers 14 residues. Here the CDR3 DNA reads TGTGCCAGCAGTTTCCCGAGAACACTGGGAGGCTACACCTTC. It codes for CASSFPRTLGGYTF.

This clonotype was counted between two and nine times. The chain is built from TRBV27 and TRBJ1-1; D is uncertain. V was trimmed by 4 bases and J by 0 bases, leaving 9 bases between them. Germline assignment: CDR1 MNHEY and CDR2 SMNVEV (reference sequence). The CDR3 is 14 amino acids. The CDR3 reads CASSSPGVNTEAFF. The CDR3 bases are TGTGCCAGCAGTTCGCCGGGAGTGAACACTGAAGCTTTCTTT.

This rearrangement joins TRBV10-3 to TRBJ1-3; no reliable D call. CDR1 is ENHRY, CDR2 SYGVKD, per germline. V lost 6 bases and J lost 0, with 9 bases in between. This CDR3 has 14 residues. CDR3 DNA sequence: TGTGCCATCAGGGCGGGTTACTCTGGAAACACCATATATTTT. Its translation is CAIRAGYSGNTIYF.

This clonotype has ten or more counts. This chain links TRBV7-9 with TRBJ2-5, with 11 bases matching TRBD2. The CDR3 sequence is 14 residues long. V was pared by 4 bases and J by 7 bases, with 5 bases of the junction left unmatched. Germline CDR1 reads SEHNR; CDR2 reads FQNEAQ (reference sequence). The CDR3 region is CASSSLAGGATQYF. For the CDR3, the DNA is TGTGCCAGCAGCTCCCTAGCGGGGGGAGCGACCCAGTACTTC.

This clonotype appeared many times. J is TRBJ1-1 and V is TRBV12-5; TRBD1 matches 8 bases. The length of the CDR3 is 13 residues. J lost 4 bases, V lost 6 bases, and 4 bases had no gene match. CDR1 and CDR2 (germline): LGHNT, FRNRAP. The chain's CDR3 is CASGLTGGTEAFF. The CDR3 DNA sequence: TGTGCTAGTGGGCTTACAGGGGGCACTGAAGCTTTCTTT.

This clonotype was detected many times. The V and J genes are TRBV20-1 and TRBJ1-1; possible D gene TRBD1, 6 bases. Looked up from germline, CDR1 is DFQATT and CDR2 is SNEGSKA (reference sequence). V lost 6 bases, J lost 5 bases, and 16 bases lay in between. The CDR3 covers 13 residues. CDR3 in amino acids: CSAPATGFTEAFF. CDR3 in DNA: TGCAGTGCCCCCGCAACAGGGTTTACTGAAGCTTTCTTT.

CDR3 bases: TGTGCCAGCAGCCAAGGAGGGACTCCGACCCAGTTCTTC. It is translated as CASSQGGTPTQFF. V gene TRBV4-2 combines with J gene TRBJ2-1; D may be TRBD2 (6 bases). CDR1 and CDR2 from the germline V gene are LGHNA and YNFKEQ. This CDR3 is built from 13 residues. The germline V and J ends were trimmed by 1 base and 13 bases, with 14 bases remaining between them.

V is TRBV4-1 and J is TRBJ1-5, with no clear D. The germline CDR1 and CDR2 sequences are MGHRA and YSYEKL. The CDR3 is 15 amino acids. The germline V and J ends were trimmed by 3 bases and 2 bases, with 11 bases remaining between them. CDR3 sequence: CASSQVVWGNQPQHF. The CDR3 bases are TGCGCCAGCAGCCAGGTGGTCTGGGGCAATCAGCCCCAGCATTTT.

This clonotype was found many times. The chain uses TRBV12-3 or TRBV12-4 and TRBJ1-4; TRBD1 might be the D (6 bases). This CDR3 comprises 15 residues. V gave up 6 bases and J gave up 5 bases, with 16 bases separating them. The CDR3 sequence: CASRPPTGQNEKLFF. The CDR3 DNA sequence: TGTGCCAGCAGACCCCCCACAGGACAGAATGAAAAACTGTTTTTT.

In its sample, this clonotype was seen once. This chain uses TRBV6-1 with TRBJ2-5; tentatively, D is TRBD1 (6 bases). Germline values: CDR1 MNHNS, CDR2 SASEGT. Trimming cost V 7 bases and J 4 bases, with 13 bases left between them. The CDR3 spans 13 residues. CDR3 loop: CASTPGQRETQYF. DNA for the CDR3: TGTGCCAGCACCCCCGGACAGAGAGAGACCCAGTACTTC.

This clonotype has ten or more counts. This chain joins TRBV27 and TRBJ2-1; possible D gene TRBD2, 6 bases. The CDR3 has 15 amino acids. The germline gives CDR1 MNHEY, CDR2 SMNVEV (reference sequence). The ends were cut back, 8 bases at V and 5 bases at J, with 19 bases in the middle. The DNA of the CDR3 is TGTGCCAGCCGTCCTGGTTATAGCGGCGACAATGAGCAGTTCTTC. As protein: CASRPGYSGDNEQFF.

This clonotype turned up a few times. The chain combines TRBV6-1 with TRBJ1-1, with 9 bases aligning to TRBD1. The J segment lost 3 bases and the V segment lost 1 base, leaving 0 bases of the junction unmatched. CDR1 and CDR2 from the germline V gene are MNHNS and SASEGT. The CDR3 is 14 amino acids. The CDR3 is CASSEGTGDTEAFF. CDR3 nucleotides: TGTGCCAGCAGTGAAGGGACAGGGGACACTGAAGCTTTCTTT.

The chain combines TRBV19 with TRBJ2-1; 7 nucleotides line up with TRBD1. The CDR3 consists of 17 residues. The V and J ends lost 4 bases and 2 bases, in that order; junction bases with no gene match: 11. Looked up from germline, CDR1 is LNHDA and CDR2 is SQIVND (reference sequence). CDR3: CASSTPTGKLTYNEQFF. CDR3 nucleotides: TGTGCCAGTAGTACGCCGACAGGGAAACTGACCTACAATGAGCAGTTCTTC.

As concerns this clonotype: In this CDR3 the conserved last residue, phenylalanine or tryptophan, is missing, so a read error is likely. The CDR3, as DNA: TGTGCCAGCAGTTTGGGGACAGCCAACACTGAAGCTTTCCTT. Residues: CASSLGTANTEAFL. The V and J genes are TRBV6-2 or TRBV6-3 and TRBJ1-1, with 7 bases lining up with TRBD1. V shed 4 bases, J shed 2 bases, and the junction held 4 bases outside the gene matches. This CDR3 is built from 14 residues. Germline CDR1 reads MNHEY; CDR2 reads SVGEGT.

This clonotype was seen only a few times. The chain recombines TRBV4-1 with TRBJ2-2; perhaps D is TRBD1 or TRBD2 (6 bases each). The CDR3 runs 14 residues. Germline CDR1 is MGHRA and CDR2 is YSYEKL. Between the trimmed V and J ends, which lost 0 bases and 7 bases, there was a span of 9 bases. The CDR3 is CASSQDEGGGELFF. Written as DNA, the CDR3 is TGCGCCAGCAGCCAAGATGAGGGGGGCGGGGAGCTGTTTTTT.

This clonotype has a count of ten or more. V gene TRBV6-9 combines with J gene TRBJ2-1; 7 nucleotides match TRBD2. Looked up from germline, CDR1 is MNHGY and CDR2 is SVAAGI. The V and J ends lost 3 bases and 4 bases, in that order; junction bases with no gene match: 12. The CDR3 totals 17 residues. The DNA for the CDR3 is TGTGCCAGCAGTTACACCTCTTGGCCAGCGGGGTACAATGAGCAGTTCTTC. Encoded protein: CASSYTSWPAGYNEQFF.

The V and J genes are TRBV9 and TRBJ1-2, with TRBD1 matching over 9 bases. Germline V gene data show CDR1 as SGDLS and CDR2 as YYNGEE. J lost 4 bases, V lost 7 bases, and 5 bases had no gene match. This CDR3 is built from 13 residues. The CDR3 loop reads CASWGQGLYGYTF. The CDR3 region has the DNA TGTGCCAGCTGGGGACAGGGACTCTATGGCTACACCTTC.

This clonotype has just a few counts. This chain uses TRBV11-2 with TRBJ2-7; the match to TRBD1 covers 7 bases. The CDR3 loop spans 13 amino acids. Germline V gene lookup returns CDR1 SGHAT and CDR2 FQNNGV. Trimming cost V 5 bases and J 6 bases; bases outside gene matches: 7. This chain's CDR3 is CASSVDRTGEQYF. CDR3 bases: TGTGCCAGCAGCGTGGACAGGACGGGCGAGCAGTACTTC.

This clonotype was detected a few times. The chain employs TRBV7-9 and TRBJ1-3; TRBD1 is a possible D gene (5 bases). V gave up 5 bases and J gave up 0 bases, with 14 bases separating them. Germline V gene sequence: CDR1 SEHNR, CDR2 FQNEAQ (reference sequence). This CDR3 has 16 residues. The CDR3 spells CASSPPVGGSGNTIYF. The CDR3 nucleotides read TGTGCCAGCAGCCCCCCCGTGGGGGGCTCTGGAAACACCATATATTTT.

V gene TRBV5-4 combines with J gene TRBJ2-5; D not resolved. Germline lookup yields CDR1 SGHNT and CDR2 YYREEE (reference sequence). This CDR3 is built from 16 residues. Trimming took 4 bases from V and 3 from J, leaving 19 bases between them. The CDR3 reads CASSLDAAVRKETQYF. The DNA of the CDR3 is TGTGCCAGCAGCCTGGACGCGGCAGTACGGAAAGAGACCCAGTACTTC.

On this clonotype: This could be a read error, since a much larger clone is one nucleotide away. V is TRBV5-6 and J is TRBJ1-1; D gene unclear. Germline lookup yields CDR1 SGHDT and CDR2 YYEEEE. Trimming pared 6 bases from V and 4 bases from J, leaving 13 bases between. The CDR3 spans 13 residues. This chain's CDR3 is CASTYLGSTEAFF. The CDR3 region has the DNA TGTGCCAGCACCTACCTAGGGAGCACTGAAGCTTTCTTT.

This clonotype was counted many times. The genes are TRBV5-1 and TRBJ1-4; D remains ambiguous. The germline CDR1 and CDR2 sequences are SGHRS and YFSETQ. The CDR3 totals 14 residues. V dropped 0 bases and J dropped 8 bases, with 11 bases sitting between them. CDR3 in DNA: TGCGCCAGCAGCTTGGGGACGGACCTCGAAAAACTGTTTTTT. Its translation is CASSLGTDLEKLFF.